Ten or more counts support the clone carrying this TCR beta chain. What it recognizes is unknown. Germline V gene lookup returns CDR1 MDHEN and CDR2 SYDVKM. The CDR3 sequence is 14 residues long. V dropped 4 bases and J dropped 5 bases, with 12 bases sitting between them. This sample was included in a study of glioma-infiltrating T cells. Using RNA template, CDR3s of TCR alpha and beta were amplified with iRepertoire arm-PCR. For one-step reverse transcription and amplification, about 90-450 ng of tissue mRNA or PBMC total RNA was used. TCRdb re-derived calls from the multiplex PCR reads in MiXCR, one entry per CDR3 protein. The sample lists around 190,000 distinct CDR3 sequences, roughly 45% occurring once. Whole-study findings and limits: Only very few CDR3 sequences appeared in both tissue and blood. Above-expected tissue-blood divergence occurred in all gliomas, most in low-grade ones.

This TCR derives from a human donor with low-grade glioma or glioblastoma, undergoing nonglioma brain surgery, or in good health (not recorded which). V and J are TRBV28 and TRBJ2-1; perhaps TRBD2 as D (5 bases). The sample comprised glioma tissue, nonneoplastic brain tissue, or PBMCs (not recorded which). The CDR3 nucleotides read TGTGCCAGCAGTTACCCGGGATTCAACAATGAGCAGTTCTTC. As protein: CASSYPGFNNEQFF.